These T cell receptor beta chains were read from a single sample in a study of graft-versus-host responses after intestinal transplantation. Method: immunoSEQ multiplex PCR; TCRdb's copy keeps in-frame clones and lacks some. This sample has about 96,000 clones, with more than 85% found just once. Their antigen targets remain unknown. The specimen was unstimulated CD4+ T cells sorted from spleen or lymph node cells, collected before intestinal transplant. These receptors came from a human donor who received an intestinal transplant. Each CDR3 is given with its conserved first and last residue. Each record gives: J gene, clone size, V gene, D gene, CDR3 DNA, CDR3 protein. D genes are given only for firm matches. Size is stated for part of the rows, as once, few or many counts, or as a class when the clone is expanded.

j_call: TRBJ1-5; clone_size: NA; v_call: TRBV12-5; d_call: NA; cdr3_nt: TGTGCTAGTGCAAGCGGGGCGGATAATTATAGCAATCAGCCCCAGCATTTT; cdr3_aa: CASASGADNYSNQPQHF
j_call: TRBJ1-5; clone_size: NA; v_call: TRBV2; d_call: NA; cdr3_nt: TGTGCCAGCAGACCAGATTCAGGGCGTCAGCCCCAGCATTTT; cdr3_aa: CASRPDSGRQPQHF
j_call: TRBJ1-1; clone_size: NA; v_call: TRBV5-1; d_call: NA; cdr3_nt: TGCGCCAGCAGCTTGGGGGGGAGGGATAACACTGAAGCTTTCTTT; cdr3_aa: CASSLGGRDNTEAFF
j_call: TRBJ1-6; clone_size: NA; v_call: TRBV7-9; d_call: NA; cdr3_nt: TGTGCCAGCAGCTTCCGGACAGCTAATTCACCCCTCCACTTT; cdr3_aa: CASSFRTANSPLHF
j_call: TRBJ1-1; clone_size: NA; v_call: TRBV18; d_call: NA; cdr3_nt: TGTGCCAGCTCACCACTTGACAGCAGCACTGAAGCTTTCTTT; cdr3_aa: CASSPLDSSTEAFF
j_call: TRBJ1-2; clone_size: NA; v_call: TRBV7-2; d_call: NA; cdr3_nt: TGTGCCAGCAGCTCCTTCGGACAGAACTATGGCTACACCTTC; cdr3_aa: CASSSFGQNYGYTF
j_call: TRBJ2-5; clone_size: NA; v_call: TRBV7-2; d_call: NA; cdr3_nt: TGTGCCAGCAGCTTACTTACGGGGGGCAGGGAGACCCAGTACTTC; cdr3_aa: CASSLLTGGRETQYF
j_call: TRBJ1-4; clone_size: NA; v_call: TRBV5-3; d_call: NA; cdr3_nt: TGTGCCAGAAGCTTGGAGCCACCGGCAACTAATGAAAAACTGTTTTTT; cdr3_aa: CARSLEPPATNEKLFF
j_call: TRBJ2-1; clone_size: NA; v_call: TRBV5-4; d_call: NA; cdr3_nt: TGTGCCAGCAGCTTAGCCCCTCCGAGCTCCTACAATGAGCAGTTCTTC; cdr3_aa: CASSLAPPSSYNEQFF
j_call: TRBJ2-6; clone_size: NA; v_call: TRBV6-5; d_call: NA; cdr3_nt: TGTGCCAGCAGTTTAATCTCTGGGGCCAACGTCCTGACTTTC; cdr3_aa: CASSLISGANVLTF
j_call: TRBJ2-7; clone_size: once; v_call: TRBV7-8; d_call: TRBD1; cdr3_nt: TGTGCCAGCAGCCAACCAGGAGCGGGACAGGGCTGGTACGAGCAGTACTTC; cdr3_aa: CASSQPGAGQGWYEQYF
j_call: TRBJ2-5; clone_size: NA; v_call: TRBV12-5; d_call: TRBD1; cdr3_nt: TGTGCTAGTGGTATGGGACAGCAAGAGACCCAGTACTTC; cdr3_aa: CASGMGQQETQYF
j_call: TRBJ2-1; clone_size: NA; v_call: TRBV5-1; d_call: TRBD1; cdr3_nt: TGCGCCAGCAGCTTGGGACAGGGGGATGAGCAGTTCTTC; cdr3_aa: CASSLGQGDEQFF
j_call: TRBJ1-1; clone_size: NA; v_call: TRBV2; d_call: NA; cdr3_nt: TGTGCCAGCAGGGTTACACCGAACACTGAAGCTTTCTTT; cdr3_aa: CASRVTPNTEAFF
j_call: TRBJ2-1; clone_size: NA; v_call: TRBV6-1; d_call: NA; cdr3_nt: TGTGCCAGCAGAGAACAGACTAGCTCCTACAATGAGCAGTTCTTC; cdr3_aa: CASREQTSSYNEQFF
j_call: TRBJ2-3; clone_size: NA; v_call: TRBV4-2; d_call: TRBD2; cdr3_nt: TGTGCCAGCAGCCAAAGGGGACTAGCCCTCACAGATACGCAGTATTTT; cdr3_aa: CASSQRGLALTDTQYF
j_call: TRBJ2-2; clone_size: NA; v_call: TRBV5-1; d_call: TRBD1; cdr3_nt: TGCGCCAGCAGCGTGACAGGGGACACCGGGGAGCTGTTTTTT; cdr3_aa: CASSVTGDTGELFF
j_call: TRBJ2-1; clone_size: NA; v_call: TRBV20-1; d_call: NA; cdr3_nt: TGCAGTGCTAGTGTCCTGAATGAGCAGTTCTTC; cdr3_aa: CSASVLNEQFF
j_call: TRBJ2-3; clone_size: NA; v_call: TRBV9; d_call: TRBD2; cdr3_nt: TGTGCCAGCACTAGCGGGAGTTATGGCACAGATACGCAGTATTTT; cdr3_aa: CASTSGSYGTDTQYF
j_call: TRBJ1-1; clone_size: NA; v_call: TRBV6-5; d_call: NA; cdr3_nt: TGTGCCAGCAGTTACTCGTACAGCCTGAACACTGAAGCTTTCTTT; cdr3_aa: CASSYSYSLNTEAFF
j_call: TRBJ2-3; clone_size: NA; v_call: TRBV5-1; d_call: TRBD2; cdr3_nt: TGCGCCAGCAGATTTCTAGCGGGAGGGCCGAATACGCAGTATTTT; cdr3_aa: CASRFLAGGPNTQYF
j_call: TRBJ2-1; clone_size: NA; v_call: TRBV9; d_call: NA; cdr3_nt: TGTGCCAGCAGCGCCCAGAACGGGTACAATGAGCAGTTCTTC; cdr3_aa: CASSAQNGYNEQFF
j_call: TRBJ1-4; clone_size: once; v_call: TRBV19; d_call: TRBD1; cdr3_nt: TGTGCCAGTCGCCGCCGACAGGGCGGCACTAATGAAAAACTGTTTTTT; cdr3_aa: CASRRRQGGTNEKLFF
j_call: TRBJ1-1; clone_size: NA; v_call: TRBV6-6; d_call: NA; cdr3_nt: TGTGCCAGCACTAGAACAACCTCAACAGGCGGCACTGAAGCTTTCTTT; cdr3_aa: CASTRTTSTGGTEAFF
j_call: TRBJ2-5; clone_size: NA; v_call: TRBV19; d_call: TRBD2; cdr3_nt: TGTGCCAGTAGTGGGACTAGCGGGGAAGAGACCCAGTACTTC; cdr3_aa: CASSGTSGEETQYF
j_call: TRBJ1-2; clone_size: NA; v_call: TRBV5-1; d_call: TRBD1; cdr3_nt: TGCGCCAGCAGCTTGGTAGGGGGCTTTAACTATGGCTACACCTTC; cdr3_aa: CASSLVGGFNYGYTF
j_call: TRBJ2-1; clone_size: once; v_call: TRBV5-4; d_call: NA; cdr3_nt: TGTGCCAGCAGCTTCGAGGCAGGGAGGTACAATGAGCAGTTCTTC; cdr3_aa: CASSFEAGRYNEQFF
j_call: TRBJ2-2; clone_size: few; v_call: TRBV6-6; d_call: NA; cdr3_nt: TGTGCCAGCAAGCGAGGCGGGGAGCTGTTTTTT; cdr3_aa: CASKRGGELFF
j_call: TRBJ2-1; clone_size: NA; v_call: TRBV18; d_call: NA; cdr3_nt: TGTGCCAGCTCACCATCGAGGAACTACAATGAGCAGTTCTTC; cdr3_aa: CASSPSRNYNEQFF
j_call: TRBJ2-5; clone_size: NA; v_call: TRBV7-2; d_call: TRBD2; cdr3_nt: TGTGCCAGCAGCTACGTATTCGGGACTAGCGGGGGGGAGTACTTC; cdr3_aa: CASSYVFGTSGGEYF
j_call: TRBJ2-3; clone_size: NA; v_call: TRBV2; d_call: NA; cdr3_nt: TGTGCCAGTCGCGGTAGCACAGATACGCAGTATTTT; cdr3_aa: CASRGSTDTQYF
j_call: TRBJ1-2; clone_size: once; v_call: TRBV5-6; d_call: TRBD1; cdr3_nt: TGTGCCAGCAGCTGGACAGGGCCTAACTATGGCTACACCTTC; cdr3_aa: CASSWTGPNYGYTF
j_call: TRBJ2-2; clone_size: NA; v_call: TRBV25-1; d_call: TRBD2; cdr3_nt: TGTGCCAGCAGCTCTCCGGGACTAGCGTACCCCGGGGAGCTGTTTTTT; cdr3_aa: CASSSPGLAYPGELFF
j_call: TRBJ1-2; clone_size: NA; v_call: TRBV7-2; d_call: NA; cdr3_nt: TGTGCCAGCAGCTTAGACTGGGACTCTGGCTACACCTTC; cdr3_aa: CASSLDWDSGYTF
j_call: TRBJ2-7; clone_size: once; v_call: TRBV30; d_call: NA; cdr3_nt: TGTGCCTGGAGTGTAGACGGGATCCGCCTCAACTTC; cdr3_aa: CAWSVDGIRLNF
j_call: TRBJ1-6; clone_size: NA; v_call: TRBV18; d_call: NA; cdr3_nt: TGTGCCAGCTCACCACCCAATCTCGGTCCGGACCGGGGATCACCCCTCCACTTT; cdr3_aa: CASSPPNLGPDRGSPLHF
j_call: TRBJ2-7; clone_size: NA; v_call: TRBV19; d_call: NA; cdr3_nt: TGTGCCAGTAGTACGGGGAGACAGGCCTCCTCCTACGAGCAGTACTTC; cdr3_aa: CASSTGRQASSYEQYF
j_call: TRBJ1-1; clone_size: NA; v_call: TRBV19; d_call: NA; cdr3_nt: TGTGCCAGTAGTCCAGGGTGGGGCACTGAAGCTTTCTTT; cdr3_aa: CASSPGWGTEAFF
j_call: TRBJ1-5; clone_size: NA; v_call: TRBV5-1; d_call: NA; cdr3_nt: TGCGCCAGCAGCGAGGGAATTAATCAGCCCCAGCATTTT; cdr3_aa: CASSEGINQPQHF
j_call: TRBJ1-6; clone_size: NA; v_call: TRBV6-5; d_call: TRBD1; cdr3_nt: TGTGCCAGCAGTTTGGGACAGAATTATAATTCACCCCTCCACTTT; cdr3_aa: CASSLGQNYNSPLHF
j_call: TRBJ1-5; clone_size: NA; v_call: TRBV18; d_call: NA; cdr3_nt: TGTGCCAGCTCATCGGGAGGACCAAGCAATCAGCCCCAGCATTTT; cdr3_aa: CASSSGGPSNQPQHF